The clone carrying this T cell receptor beta chain was picked up many times. Its target is unknown. Per germline, CDR1 MNHNS and CDR2 SASEGT. Trimming took 5 bases from V and 0 from J, leaving 10 bases between them. The length of the CDR3 is 14 residues. TCR alpha and beta CDR3 regions were amplified from RNA using iRepertoire nested multiplex PCR. Input was roughly 95-450 ng of tissue mRNA or PBMC total RNA. A single record per CDR3 protein comes from TCRdb applying MiXCR to the multiplex PCR reads. The sample carries around 99,000 distinct CDR3 sequences, 25% to 30% recorded once. This record comes from a study of glioma-infiltrating T cells. Study-level findings and limits: Gliomas, especially low-grade, showed above-expected tissue-blood divergence; non-neoplastic patients showed below.

The sample comprised glioma tissue, nonneoplastic brain tissue, or PBMCs (not recorded which). This rearrangement joins TRBV6-1 to TRBJ1-1; D is ambiguous. The sequence came from a human donor with low-grade glioma or glioblastoma, undergoing nonglioma brain surgery, or in good health (not recorded which). The CDR3 sequence: CASSLGLMNTEAFF. The CDR3 region has the DNA TGTGCCAGCAGTCTTGGACTTATGAACACTGAAGCTTTCTTT.